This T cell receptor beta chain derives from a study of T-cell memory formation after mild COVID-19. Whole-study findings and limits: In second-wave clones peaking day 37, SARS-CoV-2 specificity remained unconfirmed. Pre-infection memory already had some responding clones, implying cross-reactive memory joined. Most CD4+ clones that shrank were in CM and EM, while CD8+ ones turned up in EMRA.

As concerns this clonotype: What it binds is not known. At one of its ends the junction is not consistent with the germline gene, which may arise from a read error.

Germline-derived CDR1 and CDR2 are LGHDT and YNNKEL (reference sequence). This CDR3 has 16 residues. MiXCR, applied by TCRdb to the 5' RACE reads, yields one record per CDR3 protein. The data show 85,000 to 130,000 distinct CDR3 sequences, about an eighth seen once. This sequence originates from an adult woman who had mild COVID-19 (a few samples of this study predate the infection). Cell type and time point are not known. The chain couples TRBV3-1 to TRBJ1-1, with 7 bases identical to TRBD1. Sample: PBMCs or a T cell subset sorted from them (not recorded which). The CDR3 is CASSQRQGPMNTGAFF. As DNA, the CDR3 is TGTGCCAGCAGCCAGAGACAGGGACCAATGAACACTGGAGCTTTCTTT.